The rows below give T cell receptor beta chains drawn from one sample of a study of long-term antiretroviral therapy in people with HIV. Assay: immunoSEQ multiplex PCR; the TCRdb copy retains only in-frame clones and omits some. The table includes some 38,000 clones, approximately 79% detected once. The source material was unsorted PBMCs, sampled 1.5 years after starting antiretroviral therapy. These receptor sequences come from a man younger than 30 with HIV. Both conserved end residues are part of each CDR3. The order of the fields is D gene, clone size, J gene, V gene, CDR3 DNA, CDR3 protein. The D gene is left open where the match is weak. The size field is filled for only some rows; it gives once, few, many or a size class.

>-|-|TRBJ2-3|TRBV4-3
TGCGCCAGCAGCCAAGCTTTAGGGGATACGCAGTATTTT
CASSQALGDTQYF
>TRBD2|-|TRBJ2-7|TRBV6-5
TGTGCCAGCAGTTATGGCGGGAGCGGCGAGCAGTACTTC
CASSYGGSGEQYF
>-|-|TRBJ2-3|TRBV30
TGTGCCTGGAGTGTATCCAGCCCCACAGATACGCAGTATTTT
CAWSVSSPTDTQYF
>-|-|TRBJ2-7|TRBV5-1
TGCGCCAGCAGCTCACAGGGTGGTCAGGCCGAGCAGTACTTC
CASSSQGGQAEQYF
>-|-|TRBJ1-5|TRBV10-3
TGTGCCATCAAGTCACGGGGCGGACAGCCCCAGCATTTT
CAIKSRGGQPQHF
>-|-|TRBJ2-7|TRBV7-2
TGTGCCAGCACCCTAGGTGGGGGGAACGAGCAGTACTTC
CASTLGGGNEQYF
>TRBD1|-|TRBJ2-1|TRBV19
TGTGCCAGTAGTCTCCGGGACAGAGTCAATGAGCAGTTCTTC
CASSLRDRVNEQFF
>-|-|TRBJ2-7|TRBV4-3
TGCGCCAGCAGCCAAGGTCAGGGGTTGAGTTACGAGCAGTACTTC
CASSQGQGLSYEQYF
>-|-|TRBJ1-1|TRBV7-9
TGTGCCAGCAGCTTAGGGGGGAGCACTGAAGCTTTCTTT
CASSLGGSTEAFF
>-|-|TRBJ1-2|TRBV19
TGTGCCAGCCTATCACTCATCGGCTATGGCTACACCTTC
CASLSLIGYGYTF
>-|-|TRBJ1-2|TRBV7-6
TGTGCCAGCAGCCCCCTGGTGGGCCAATCGATGGTCTATGGCTACACCTTC
CASSPLVGQSMVYGYTF
>-|-|TRBJ1-4|TRBV7-9
TGTGCCAGCAGCCAAGAGGGGGGTTCTAATGAAAAACTGTTTTTT
CASSQEGGSNEKLFF
>TRBD2|-|TRBJ2-7|TRBV7-2
TGTGCCAGCAGCTTAGCCCAACTAGCGGGAGTGTCCGAGCAGTACTTC
CASSLAQLAGVSEQYF
>TRBD2|-|TRBJ2-7|TRBV11-3
TGTGCCAGCAGCTTAGTGTGGCTAGCGGGAGCCTACGAGCAGTACTTC
CASSLVWLAGAYEQYF
>-|few|TRBJ2-1|TRBV7-2
TGTGCCAGCAGCCTAGGGAGTACCCCCTCCAATGAGCAGTTCTTC
CASSLGSTPSNEQFF
>-|once|TRBJ2-6|TRBV25-1
TGTGCCAGCAGTGATCCCGGACAGACCTCTGGGGCCAACGTCCTGACTTTC
CASSDPGQTSGANVLTF